The 17 T cell receptor beta chains below come from one sample, sequenced in a study of cytomegalovirus exposure and HLA in healthy donors. The PCR ran on 60 Vbeta and 13 Jbeta primers. This table comes from immunoSEQ multiplex PCR, and its TCRdb copy is limited to in-frame clones, with some not included. The repertoire includes approximately 200,000 clones, about 79% of them detected once, and 0.098% sits in the top ten. Sequenced: PBMCs. Source of these receptors: a boy between 2 and 10 years old in good health and CMV-seronegative.

This clone occurred once. The J gene is TRBJ2-2, the V gene TRBV4-2; tentatively, D is TRBD1 (6 bases). V lost 1 base to trimming and J lost 9 bases, with 15 bases between them. CDR1 LGHNA and CDR2 YNFKEQ come from the germline V gene. The CDR3 runs to 15 residues. This CDR3 is CASSQVSEGDRELFF. CDR3 bases: TGTGCCAGCAGCCAAGTCTCTGAGGGGGACCGGGAGCTGTTTTTT.

This sequence joins TRBV5-4 and TRBJ1-2; weak D call: TRBD1 (6 bases). V was clipped by 3 bases and J by 1 base, with 7 bases between them. The CDR3 has 13 amino acids. Germline assignment: CDR1 SGHNT and CDR2 YYREEE (reference sequence). DNA for the CDR3: TGTGCCAGCAGCTCACAGGGTAACTATGGCTACACCTTC. This encodes CASSSQGNYGYTF. The whole variable domain, filled in from reference TRBV5-4 and TRBJ1-2, reads ETGVTQSPTHLIKTRGQQVTLRCSSQSGHNTVSWYQQALGQGPQFIFQYYREEENGRGNFPPRFSGLQFPNYSSELNVNALELDDSALYLCASSSQGNYGYTFGSGTRLTVV.

The CDR3 loop is CASSVTGTGRNEQYF. The CDR3 DNA is TGTGCCAGCAGCGTTACCGGGACAGGGAGAAACGAGCAGTACTTC. V usage is TRBV6-5 and J usage is TRBJ2-7, with 9 bases lining up with TRBD1. Germline assignment: CDR1 MNHEY and CDR2 SVGAGI. Trimming removed 6 bases from V and 5 bases from J; junction bases left unmatched: 11. The CDR3 length is 15 residues.

The chain links TRBV30 to TRBJ2-7, with D possibly TRBD2 on 7 matching bases. CDR1 is GTSNPN and CDR2 is SVGIG in the germline V gene (reference sequence). The CDR3 has 13 amino acids. V lost 6 bases and J lost 0, with 12 bases in between. In DNA form, the CDR3 reads TGTGCCTGTACGGGGGGCCACTCCTACGAGCAGTACTTC. It specifies CACTGGHSYEQYF.

The V call is TRBV23-1, the J call TRBJ2-2, with a tentative D call TRBD1 (6 bases). TRBV23-1 is flagged as an ORF with uncertain function. CDR3 size: 17 residues. The V and J ends lost 4 bases and 3 bases respectively, with 18 bases between them. In DNA, the CDR3 is TGCGCCAGCAGTCCCAATCGAGGCAGGGGAGACACCGGGGAGCTGTTTTTT. It codes for CASSPNRGRGDTGELFF.

V and J are TRBV7-3 and TRBJ1-1, with D unclear. The CDR3 loop spans 14 amino acids. V gave up 1 base and J gave up 1 base, with 7 bases separating them. Germline V lookup: CDR1 SGHTA, CDR2 FQGTGA. Written as DNA, the CDR3 is TGTGCCAGCAGCTTAAGGGCATCGAACACTGAAGCTTTCTTT. It is translated as CASSLRASNTEAFF.

The chain couples TRBV4-3 to TRBJ2-5; D ambiguous. The better agreement between TRBJ2-7 and the DNA end casts doubt on the J call. CDR3 size: 13 residues. The germline V gene has CDR1 LGHNA and CDR2 YSLEER. The CDR3: CASSQDRSYEQYF. The CDR3 DNA sequence: TGCGCCAGCAGCCAAGATCGATCCTACGAGCAGTACTTC.

There are a few counts of this clone. The chain uses TRBV7-8 and TRBJ1-5; D is perhaps TRBD1 (5 bases). Per germline, CDR1 SGHVS and CDR2 FQNEAQ. The CDR3 runs to 17 residues. V gave up 0 bases and J gave up 2 bases, with 14 bases separating them. Here the CDR3 reads CASSLAPGGVGNQPQHF. The CDR3 bases are TGTGCCAGCAGCTTAGCCCCCGGGGGGGTTGGCAATCAGCCCCAGCATTTT.

Concerning this clone: The same CDR3 also results from other DNA sequences found in this sample. The chain couples TRBV7-9 to TRBJ1-1; D unclear. Trimming pared 4 bases from V and 1 base from J, leaving 10 bases between. The CDR3 totals 14 residues. The germline CDR1 and CDR2 sequences are SEHNR and FQNEAQ (reference sequence). CDR3 sequence: CASSSRTGNTEAFF. In nucleotides, the CDR3 is TGTGCCAGCAGCTCCCGGACTGGGAACACTGAAGCTTTCTTT.

J is TRBJ2-7 and V is TRBV5-1; 8 bases are shared with TRBD1. The CDR3 has 16 residues. Germline-derived CDR1 and CDR2 are SGHRS and YFSETQ. Trimming cost V 4 bases and J 6 bases; bases outside gene matches: 15. CDR3 in DNA: TGCGCCAGCAGCCCCGAGCCAGCCGGGACAGGAGGCGAGCAGTACTTC. It codes for CASSPEPAGTGGEQYF.

Concerning this clone itself: One junction end does not reproduce the germline sequence, and a read error may be involved. J is TRBJ2-6 and V is TRBV10-3; D might be TRBD1 (5 bases). Germline V lookup: CDR1 ENHRY, CDR2 SYGVKD. This CDR3 has 15 residues. This CDR3 reads CATTVSNSGANVPTF. The CDR3 DNA sequence: TGTGCCACGACAGTTTCCAACTCTGGGGCCAACGTCCCGACTTTC.

J is TRBJ2-7 and V is TRBV4-2; D may be TRBD2 (6 bases). This CDR3 contains 15 residues. Germline assignment: CDR1 LGHNA and CDR2 YNFKEQ. Trimming cost V 2 bases and J 3 bases, with 14 bases left between them. CDR3 nucleotides: TGTGCCAGCAGCCAAACTGGGACTCATTACTACGAGCAGTACTTC. Translating it yields CASSQTGTHYYEQYF.

This clone has a handful of counts. The chain combines TRBV7-3 with TRBJ2-3; D is unresolved. From germline, CDR1 is SGHTA and CDR2 FQGTGA. V was cut by 5 bases and J by 6 bases, with 12 bases left in between. The CDR3 loop spans 13 amino acids. The CDR3 protein is CASSLNTGDTQYF. As DNA, the CDR3 is TGTGCCAGCAGCCTGAATACCGGGGATACGCAGTATTTT. Drawing the rest from reference TRBV7-3 and TRBJ2-3, the complete variable domain is GAGVSQTPSNKVTEKGKYVELRCDPISGHTALYWYRQSLGQGPEFLIYFQGTGAADDSGLPNDRFFAVRPEGSVSTLKIQRTERGDSAVYLCASSLNTGDTQYFGPGTRLTVL.

The rearrangement uses TRBV6-6 and TRBJ2-3, with D tentatively TRBD2 (5 bases). Germline CDR1 reads MNHNY; CDR2 reads SVGAGI (reference sequence). The CDR3 consists of 16 residues. The V end lost 3 bases, the J end lost 0 bases, and 13 bases lay between the germline ends. The CDR3 nucleotides are TGTGCCAGCAGTTATGGTCGGGGAATAAGCACAGATACGCAGTATTTT. This translates into CASSYGRGISTDTQYF.

The rearrangement joins TRBV4-3 to TRBJ2-2, with TRBD2 as a possible D gene (6 bases). The germline V gene encodes CDR1 LGHNA and CDR2 YSLEER. V was clipped by 0 bases and J by 8 bases, with 19 bases between them. The CDR3 is 17 amino acids. The CDR3 spells CASSQETRGSQRGELFF. CDR3 coding DNA: TGCGCCAGCAGCCAAGAGACTAGAGGAAGCCAACGTGGGGAGCTGTTTTTT.

The chain recombines TRBV7-8 with TRBJ2-3, with D possibly called TRBD1 or TRBD2 (5 bases each). V was shortened by 5 bases and J by 2 bases, with 14 bases between the two germline ends. The CDR3 consists of 15 residues. Germline CDR1 and CDR2: SGHVS and FQNEAQ. CDR3 loop: CASSLEGPSTDTQYF. The CDR3 DNA is TGTGCCAGCAGCCTAGAGGGGCCCTCCACAGATACGCAGTATTTT.

The chain is built from TRBV9 and TRBJ2-1; 11 bases are shared with TRBD1. Germline V gene data show CDR1 as SGDLS and CDR2 as YYNGEE. The CDR3 consists of 16 residues. With V trimmed by 3 bases and J by 3 bases, 5 bases remained unmatched. The CDR3, as DNA: TGTGCCAGCAGCGCGGGGACAGGGGGTGGCTACAATGAGCAGTTCTTC. Translating it yields CASSAGTGGGYNEQFF.